The 10 T cell receptor beta chains below all came from one sample that was sequenced in a study of molecular identifiers for immune sequencing clone quantification. TCRdb recomputed calls from the PCR reads with MiXCR, one row per CDR3 protein. Of more than 50,000 distinct CDR3 sequences in the sample, around 20% were seen once. The sample taken for sequencing was naive CD8+ T cells from blood, with Jurkat cell RNA spiked in. Indicated subset: FACS-sorted CD8+CD4-CCR7+CD45RA+ naive T cells. All receptors come from a human donor in good health. Some libraries in this study had Jurkat cell RNA spiked in.

As for this clonotype: Given a much more abundant clone one base away, this may be a read error. The chain is built from TRBV20-1 and TRBJ2-7, with D tentatively TRBD1 (6 bases). Trimming removed 6 bases from V and 6 bases from J, with 21 bases in between. From germline, CDR1 is DFQATT and CDR2 SNEGSKA (reference sequence). CDR3 size: 14 residues. The CDR3 sequence: CSAPPDRRGGEQYF. The CDR3 DNA reads as TGCAGTGCCCCCCCCGACAGGCGAGGGGGCGAGCAGTACTTC.

This clonotype was observed a few times. The chain has TRBV27 and TRBJ2-7, with 8 bases lining up with TRBD2. Germline CDR1 MNHEY, CDR2 SMNVEV (reference sequence). The J segment lost 5 bases and the V segment lost 3 bases, leaving 6 bases of the junction unmatched. This CDR3 is 14 amino acids long. For the CDR3, the DNA is TGTGCCAGCAGTTTGGCTCCGGGACTAGACGAGCAGTACTTC. This sequence encodes CASSLAPGLDEQYF.

This clonotype was seen repeatedly, ten times or more. The rearrangement uses TRBV5-6 and TRBJ2-7; TRBD1 is a possible D gene (5 bases). Per the germline V gene, CDR1 is SGHDT and CDR2 is YYEEEE. This CDR3 is built from 12 residues. Trimming took off 5 bases at V and 6 bases at J, with 12 bases between the two ends. For the CDR3, the DNA is TGTGCCAGCAGTTTACAGGTCTCCGAGCAGTACTTC. Translating gives CASSLQVSEQYF.

Worth noting for this clonotype: A read error may be the cause here, since a much bigger clone is one base away. V is TRBV6-1 and J is TRBJ2-7; no clear D. The ends were cut back, 6 bases at V and 7 bases at J, with 10 bases in the middle. Germline V gene lookup returns CDR1 MNHNS and CDR2 SASEGT. This CDR3 comprises 11 residues. The CDR3 DNA reads as TGTGCCAGCAGGACTGTGGGAGAGCAGTACTTC. Its translation is CASRTVGEQYF.

At least ten counts were recorded for this clonotype. The rearrangement joins TRBV15 to TRBJ2-7; possible D gene TRBD1, 5 bases. The V gene's germline CDR1 is LNHNV and CDR2 YYDKDF (reference sequence). Trimming left V 3 bases short and J 1 base short, with 13 bases between. The CDR3 consists of 15 residues. The CDR3 reads CATSSGPDKSYEQYF. CDR3 DNA sequence: TGTGCCACCAGCAGCGGCCCGGACAAGTCCTACGAGCAGTACTTC.

In regard to this clonotype: This sequence may be a read error, since a much larger clone differs from it by one base. The J gene is TRBJ1-1, the V gene TRBV7-6; 7 bases agree with TRBD1. Per germline, CDR1 SGHVS and CDR2 FNYEAQ. The CDR3 totals 15 residues. For the CDR3, the DNA is TGTGTCAGCAGCTTAGCATCTGGGACAGCCACTGAAGCTTTCTTT. Protein sequence: CVSSLASGTATEAFF.

The rearrangement joins TRBV7-2 to TRBJ2-4; possibly TRBD1 or TRBD2 for D (5 bases each). V was clipped by 5 bases and J by 5 bases, with 16 bases between them. The CDR3 sequence is 15 residues long. Germline V gene data show CDR1 as SGHTA and CDR2 as FQGNSA. The CDR3 sequence: CASSPPGQSENIQYF. In DNA form, the CDR3 reads TGTGCCAGCAGCCCCCCGGGGCAGTCCGAAAACATTCAGTACTTC.

This clonotype turned up a few times. This may stem from a read error, because a much larger clone lies one nucleotide away. The genes are TRBV5-5 and TRBJ2-7; TRBD1 matches at 9 bases. The CDR3 consists of 14 residues. Germline assignment: CDR1 SGHKS and CDR2 YYEKEE (reference sequence). The ends lost 4 bases at V and 5 bases at J; junction bases unmatched: 7. CDR3 nucleotides: TGTGCCAGCAGCCCCCGGGACAGGGTCCACGAGCAGTACTTC. It specifies CASSPRDRVHEQYF.

V usage is TRBV20-1 and J usage is TRBJ2-1; unclear D gene. The length of the CDR3 is 15 residues. The germline CDR1 and CDR2 sequences are DFQATT and SNEGSKA (reference sequence). V was shortened by 1 base and J by 3 bases, with 13 bases between the two germline ends. The CDR3, as DNA: TGCAGTGCTAGAGTCGGTAGAAACCTCTACAATGAGCAGTTCTTC. It encodes CSARVGRNLYNEQFF.

The chain links TRBV20-1 to TRBJ2-7; a weak D match, TRBD1 (6 bases). Germline values: CDR1 DFQATT, CDR2 SNEGSKA (reference sequence). The CDR3 length is 13 residues. V lost 3 bases to trimming and J lost 3 bases, with 12 bases between them. The CDR3 DNA is TGCAGTGCTAGGGGGGCAGGGGACTACGAGCAGTACTTC. Protein sequence: CSARGAGDYEQYF.